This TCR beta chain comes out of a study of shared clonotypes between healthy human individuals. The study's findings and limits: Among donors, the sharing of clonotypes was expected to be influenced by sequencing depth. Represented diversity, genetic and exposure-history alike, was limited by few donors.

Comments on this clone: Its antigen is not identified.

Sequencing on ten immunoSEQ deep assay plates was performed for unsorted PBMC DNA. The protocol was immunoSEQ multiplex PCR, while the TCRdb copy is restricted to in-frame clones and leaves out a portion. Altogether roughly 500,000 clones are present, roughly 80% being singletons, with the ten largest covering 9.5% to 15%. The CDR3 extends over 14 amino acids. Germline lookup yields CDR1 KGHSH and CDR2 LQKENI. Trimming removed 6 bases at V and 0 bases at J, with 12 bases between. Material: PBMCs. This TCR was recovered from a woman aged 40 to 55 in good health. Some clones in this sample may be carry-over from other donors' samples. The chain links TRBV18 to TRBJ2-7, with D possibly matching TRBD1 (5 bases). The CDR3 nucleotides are TGTGCCAGCTCTTTCGGACACAGCTCCTACGAGCAGTACTTC. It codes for CASSFGHSSYEQYF.